Detailed here is one T cell receptor (beta chain). This sample is part of a study of blood T cell repertoires in COVID-19. TCRdb's copy holds only in-frame clones and misses some; the assay was immunoSEQ multiplex PCR. The sample consists of 250,000 to 350,000 clones, approximately 88% of them appearing once. V gave up 2 bases and J gave up 2 bases; unmatched junction bases: 3. Per the germline V gene, CDR1 is SGHNT and CDR2 is YYREEE (reference sequence). This CDR3 region has 15 residues. The material sequenced was peripheral blood. This rearrangement joins TRBV5-4 to TRBJ1-5, with 8 bases fitting TRBD1. This clonotype was sampled from a woman aged 45-65 years with active or convalescent COVID-19. CDR3 in DNA: TGTGCCAGCAGCTTCACAGGGGGGGGCAATCAGCCCCAGCATTTT. This translates into CASSFTGGGNQPQHF.